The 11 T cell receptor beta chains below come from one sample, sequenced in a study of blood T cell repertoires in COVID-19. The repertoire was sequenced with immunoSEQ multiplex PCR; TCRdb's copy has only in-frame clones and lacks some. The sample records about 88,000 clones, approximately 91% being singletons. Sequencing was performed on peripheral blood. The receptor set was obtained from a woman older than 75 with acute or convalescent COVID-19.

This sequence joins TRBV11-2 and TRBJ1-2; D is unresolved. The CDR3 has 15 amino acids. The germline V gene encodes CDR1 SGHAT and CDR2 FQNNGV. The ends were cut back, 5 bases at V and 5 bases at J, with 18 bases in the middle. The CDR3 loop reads CASSHGREDPYGYTF. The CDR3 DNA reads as TGTGCCAGCAGCCATGGGAGAGAGGACCCTTATGGCTACACCTTC.

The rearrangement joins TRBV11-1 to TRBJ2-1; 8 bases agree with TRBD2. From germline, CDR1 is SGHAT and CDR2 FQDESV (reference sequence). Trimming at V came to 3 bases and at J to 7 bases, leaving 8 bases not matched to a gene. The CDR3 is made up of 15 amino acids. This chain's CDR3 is CASSFPGLEGNEQFF. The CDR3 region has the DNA TGTGCCAGCAGCTTCCCGGGACTAGAGGGGAATGAGCAGTTCTTC.

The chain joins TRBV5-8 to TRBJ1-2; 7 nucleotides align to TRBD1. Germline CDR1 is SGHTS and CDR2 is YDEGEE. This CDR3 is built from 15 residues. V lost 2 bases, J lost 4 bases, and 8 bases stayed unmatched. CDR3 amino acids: CASSFGTAVPYGYTF. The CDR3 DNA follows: TGTGCCAGCAGCTTCGGGACAGCGGTCCCCTATGGCTACACCTTC. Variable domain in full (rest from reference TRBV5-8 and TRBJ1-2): EAGVTQSPTHLIKTRGQQATLRCSPISGHTSVYWYQQALGLGLQFLLWYDEGEERNRGNFPPRFSGRQFPNYSSELNVNALELEDSALYLCASSFGTAVPYGYTFGSGTRLTVV.

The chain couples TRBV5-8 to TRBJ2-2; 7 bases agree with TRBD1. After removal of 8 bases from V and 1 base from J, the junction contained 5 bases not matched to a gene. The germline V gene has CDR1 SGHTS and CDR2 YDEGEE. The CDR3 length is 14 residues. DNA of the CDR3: TGTGCCAGACACCGGGACAGGAACACCGGGGAGCTGTTTTTT. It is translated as CARHRDRNTGELFF.

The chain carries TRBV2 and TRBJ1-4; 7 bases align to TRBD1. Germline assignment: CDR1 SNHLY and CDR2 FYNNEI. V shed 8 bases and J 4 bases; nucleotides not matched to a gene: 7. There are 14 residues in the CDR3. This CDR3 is CASRRDSINEKLFF. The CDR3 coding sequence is TGTGCCAGCCGTCGGGACAGCATTAATGAAAAACTGTTTTTT.

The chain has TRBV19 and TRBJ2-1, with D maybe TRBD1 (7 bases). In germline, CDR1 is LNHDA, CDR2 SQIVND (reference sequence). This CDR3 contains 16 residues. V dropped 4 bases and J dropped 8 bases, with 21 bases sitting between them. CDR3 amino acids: CASSKRVHPGGHEQFF. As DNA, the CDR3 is TGTGCCAGTAGTAAAAGGGTACACCCAGGGGGGCATGAGCAGTTCTTC.

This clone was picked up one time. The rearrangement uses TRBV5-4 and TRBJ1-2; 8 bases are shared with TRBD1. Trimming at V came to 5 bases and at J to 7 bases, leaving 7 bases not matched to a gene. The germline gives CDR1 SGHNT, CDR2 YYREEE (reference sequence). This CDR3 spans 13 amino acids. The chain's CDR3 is CASRPGGASGYTF. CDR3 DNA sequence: TGTGCCAGCAGGCCAGGGGGCGCCTCTGGCTACACCTTC.

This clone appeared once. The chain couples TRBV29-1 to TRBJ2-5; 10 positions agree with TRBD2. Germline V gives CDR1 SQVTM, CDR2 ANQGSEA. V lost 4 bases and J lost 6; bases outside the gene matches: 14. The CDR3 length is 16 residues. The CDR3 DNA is TGCAGCGTTGGCGGGCTAGCGGGAGACCCACCCCAGACCCAGTACTTC. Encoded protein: CSVGGLAGDPPQTQYF.

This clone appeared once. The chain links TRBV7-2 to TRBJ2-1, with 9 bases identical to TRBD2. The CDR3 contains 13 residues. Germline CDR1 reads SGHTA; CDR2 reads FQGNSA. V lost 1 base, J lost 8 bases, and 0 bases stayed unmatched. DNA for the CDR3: TGTGCCAGCAGCTTAGAGCGGGAGGATGAGCAGTTCTTC. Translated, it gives CASSLEREDEQFF.

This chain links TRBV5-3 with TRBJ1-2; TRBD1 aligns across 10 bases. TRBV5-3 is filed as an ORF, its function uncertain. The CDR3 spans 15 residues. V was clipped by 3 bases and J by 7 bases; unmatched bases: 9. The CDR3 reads CARSSRGQGEGGYTF. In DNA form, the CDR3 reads TGTGCCAGAAGCTCACGCGGACAGGGGGAAGGTGGCTACACCTTC.

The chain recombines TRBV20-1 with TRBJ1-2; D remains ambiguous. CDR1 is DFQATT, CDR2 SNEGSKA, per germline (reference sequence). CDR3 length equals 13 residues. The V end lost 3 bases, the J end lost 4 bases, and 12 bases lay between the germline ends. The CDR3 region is CSASKTSGYGYTF. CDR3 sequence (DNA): TGCAGTGCTAGTAAGACGTCGGGCTATGGCTACACCTTC.